Each of the 9 T cell receptor beta chains below was sequenced from the same sample in a study of blood T cells in healthy people across ages. Using a J-beta primer mix together with a sample-barcoded 5' primer, a second PCR was run for roughly 6 to 12 cycles. TCRdb analysed the 5' RACE reads with MiXCR anew, one entry per CDR3 protein. The table shows approximately 810,000 distinct CDR3 sequences, with around 26% occurring only once. The sample comprised blood. The receptors come from a woman aged 80 or over in good health.

Remarks on this clonotype: A read error may produce the germline difference seen at one junction end. The rearrangement uses TRBV16 and TRBJ1-4; a weak D match, TRBD1 (6 bases). Germline V gene lookup returns CDR1 KGHSY and CDR2 FQNENV. This CDR3 spans 13 amino acids. The CDR3 DNA reads TGTGTCAGCTTGAGGGGGACTAATGAAAAACTGTTTTTT. Translated: CVSLRGTNEKLFF.

This clonotype was detected once. CDR3: CASSLNGGQGTGTQYF. The CDR3 bases are TGTGCCAGCAGCTTAAACGGGGGACAGGGGACGGGTACGCAGTATTTT. This chain uses TRBV7-9 with TRBJ2-3; 10 bases match TRBD1. Per the germline V gene, CDR1 is SEHNR and CDR2 is FQNEAQ (reference sequence). V lost 2 bases to trimming and J lost 8 bases; unmatched junction nucleotides: 10. The CDR3 totals 16 residues.

The rearrangement joins TRBV19 to TRBJ2-1; perhaps TRBD2 as D (5 bases). The CDR3 runs to 13 residues. Trimming pared 1 base from V and 4 bases from J, leaving 5 bases between. The germline CDR1 and CDR2 sequences are LNHDA and SQIVND (reference sequence). CDR3: CASSIGLYNEQFF. For the CDR3, the DNA is TGTGCCAGTAGTATAGGACTATACAATGAGCAGTTCTTC.

This clonotype showed up many times. The CDR3 reads CASSLVQGITDTQYF. As DNA, the CDR3 is TGTGCCAGCAGTTTAGTGCAGGGGATCACAGATACGCAGTATTTT. The chain is built from TRBV12-3 or TRBV12-4 and TRBJ2-3, with TRBD1 as a possible D gene (6 bases). The CDR3 extends over 15 amino acids. The V end was cut by 1 base, the J end by 2 bases, with 10 bases between.

This clonotype was observed many times. The rearrangement joins TRBV7-8 to TRBJ1-2; no firm D call. Germline V CDR1 and CDR2: SGHVS, FQNEAQ. Deletions cut 6 bases from V and 3 bases from J, with 8 bases between. CDR3 length equals 12 residues. This CDR3 reads CASSSGYYGYTF. The CDR3 DNA reads TGTGCCAGCAGTTCAGGATACTATGGCTACACCTTC.

This chain uses TRBV5-1 with TRBJ2-1; the match to TRBD2 covers 7 bases. In germline, CDR1 is SGHRS, CDR2 YFSETQ. Trimming cost V 0 bases and J 6 bases; bases outside gene matches: 15. The CDR3 length is 18 residues. The CDR3 DNA sequence: TGCGCCAGCAGCTTGGGTAACCTTAGCGGGCTCTCGTTCAATGAGCAGTTCTTC. It encodes CASSLGNLSGLSFNEQFF.

Remarks on this clonotype: This sequence may be a read error, since a much larger clone differs from it by one base. The chain employs TRBV12-3 or TRBV12-4 and TRBJ1-1; maybe TRBD1 (6 bases). CDR3 length equals 14 residues. The chain's CDR3 is CAGSLGGKGTEAFF. The CDR3 coding sequence is TGTGCCGGCAGTTTGGGGGGCAAGGGCACTGAAGCTTTCTTT.

To note about this clonotype: This may be a read error, as it is one base from a much larger clone. The chain uses TRBV7-9 and TRBJ1-1, with a possible D match to TRBD1 (6 bases). The V gene's germline CDR1 is SEHNR and CDR2 FQNEAQ (reference sequence). The CDR3 is 14 residues long. CDR3 in DNA: TGTGCCGGCAGCTCAGGACAGATGAACACTGAAGCTTTCTTT. As protein: CAGSSGQMNTEAFF. Together with reference TRBV7-9 and TRBJ1-1, the CDR3 gives the full variable domain: DTGVSQNPRHKITKRGQNVTFRCDPISEHNRLYWYRQTLGQGPEFLTYFQNEAQLEKSRLLSDRFSAERPKGSFSTLEIQRTEQGDSAMYLCAGSSGQMNTEAFFGQGTRLTVV.

In its sample, this clonotype was seen many times. The J gene is TRBJ2-7, the V gene TRBV10-3, with D maybe TRBD2 (6 bases). Germline-derived CDR1 and CDR2 are ENHRY and SYGVKD. The CDR3 loop spans 16 amino acids. V lost 3 bases to trimming and J lost 3 bases, with 18 bases between them. The CDR3 nucleotides are TGTGCCATCAGTGATTCAGGAGGGCAGGAGTACTACGAGCAGTACTTC. Translating it yields CAISDSGGQEYYEQYF.